This T cell receptor (beta chain) was identified during a study of T cell responses to AZD1222 COVID-19 vaccine. Per germline, CDR1 KGHSH and CDR2 LQKENI. The CDR3 is 14 amino acids. Trimming took 2 bases from V and 5 from J, leaving 12 bases between them. The method was immunoSEQ multiplex PCR; TCRdb's version includes in-frame clones alone and lacks a portion of them. The table shows about 190,000 clones, with around 93% occurring only once. This sample comprised peripheral blood, obtained on day 0 of AZD1222 vaccination. The receptor was isolated from an adult in good health. V is TRBV18 and J is TRBJ2-5, with D maybe TRBD1 (5 bases). The CDR3 DNA follows: TGTGCCAGCTCACCAAGCAGGGAACACGAGACCCAGTACTTC. This encodes CASSPSREHETQYF.